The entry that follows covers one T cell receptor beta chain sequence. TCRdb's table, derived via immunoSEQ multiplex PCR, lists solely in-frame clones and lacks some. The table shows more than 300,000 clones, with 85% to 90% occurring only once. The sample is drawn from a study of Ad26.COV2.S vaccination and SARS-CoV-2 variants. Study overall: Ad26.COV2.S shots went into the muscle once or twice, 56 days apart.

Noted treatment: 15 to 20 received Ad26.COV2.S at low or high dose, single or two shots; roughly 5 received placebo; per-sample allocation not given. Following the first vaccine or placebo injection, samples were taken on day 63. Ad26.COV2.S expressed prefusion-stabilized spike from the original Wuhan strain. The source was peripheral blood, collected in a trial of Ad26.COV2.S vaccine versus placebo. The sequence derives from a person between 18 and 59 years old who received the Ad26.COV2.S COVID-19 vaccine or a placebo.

The chain's CDR3 is CASSLSGQKNKANYGYTF. CDR3 bases: TGCGCCAGCAGCTTGTCTGGACAGAAAAATAAAGCTAACTATGGCTACACCTTC. The chain is built from TRBV5-1 and TRBJ1-2; maybe TRBD1 (6 bases). Germline CDR1 is SGHRS and CDR2 is YFSETQ. This CDR3 spans 18 amino acids. Trimming took off 1 base at V and 0 bases at J, with 19 bases between the two ends. The whole variable domain, filled in from reference TRBV5-1 and TRBJ1-2, reads KAGVTQTPRYLIKTRGQQVTLSCSPISGHRSVSWYQQTPGQGLQFLFEYFSETQRNKGNFPGRFSGRQFSNSRSEMNVSTLELGDSALYLCASSLSGQKNKANYGYTFGSGTRLTVV.